Following are 14 T cell receptor beta chains from one sample sequenced in a study of identical twins. MiXCR, run by TCRdb on the 5' RACE reads, gives a single entry per CDR3 protein. The table shows 400,000 to 650,000 distinct CDR3 sequences, with around 20% occurring only once. This same sample was also part of a study on T cells expressing NK-cell markers.

Sequences were obtained from CD4+ T cells sorted from blood. These receptors all stem from a woman younger than 30 in good health.

This clonotype was counted at least ten times. The chain is built from TRBV5-1 and TRBJ2-7; 8 positions agree with TRBD1. V lost 3 bases to trimming and J lost 5 bases; unmatched junction nucleotides: 7. Germline CDR1 reads SGHRS; CDR2 reads YFSETQ. This CDR3 is 14 amino acids long. The DNA for the CDR3 is TGCGCCAGCAGCTCGGGACAGGATTTTGACGAGCAGTACTTC. Translated, it gives CASSSGQDFDEQYF.

The chain links TRBV4-3 to TRBJ2-7; D uncertain. The V end was cut by 4 bases, the J end by 0 bases, with 16 bases between. Germline assignment: CDR1 LGHNA and CDR2 YSLEER. This CDR3 spans 16 amino acids. The CDR3 region has the DNA TGCGCCAGCAGCCCCCGTGGGGATATGTACTCCTACGAGCAGTACTTC. It specifies CASSPRGDMYSYEQYF.

V gene TRBV20-1 combines with J gene TRBJ2-7; TRBD2 agrees at 7 bases. This CDR3 contains 13 residues. The trim removed 6 bases at V and 4 bases at J, leaving 9 bases unmatched. Germline CDR1 is DFQATT and CDR2 is SNEGSKA (reference sequence). The CDR3 region is CSADAGTKYEQYF. CDR3 DNA sequence: TGCAGTGCGGACGCCGGGACTAAGTACGAGCAGTACTTC.

This clonotype was counted many times. The chain uses TRBV3-1 and TRBJ2-5; 9 nucleotides align to TRBD1. The CDR3 contains 16 residues. Trimming cost V 4 bases and J 4 bases; bases outside gene matches: 10. Germline lookup yields CDR1 LGHDT and CDR2 YNNKEL (reference sequence). DNA of the CDR3: TGTGCCAGCAGCCCTCACCCGGGACAGGGTGCAGAGACCCAGTACTTC. It codes for CASSPHPGQGAETQYF.

This sequence joins TRBV6-2 or TRBV6-3 and TRBJ2-1, with TRBD2 matching 11 bases. The germline CDR1 and CDR2 sequences are MNHEY and SVGEGT. The CDR3 is 16 residues long. With 7 bases clipped from V and 7 bases from J, the junction kept 12 bases outside the gene matches. For the CDR3, the DNA is TGTGCCAGCATCCCTTCGCCCGGACTAGCGGGTAATGAGCAGTTCTTC. Translated, it gives CASIPSPGLAGNEQFF.

This clonotype was seen many times. The J gene is TRBJ2-6, the V gene TRBV5-6; D possibly corresponds to TRBD2 (6 bases). V was clipped by 4 bases and J by 0 bases, with 14 bases between them. The length of the CDR3 is 17 residues. CDR1 and CDR2 (germline): SGHDT, YYEEEE. CDR3 in amino acids: CASSLSGGNSGANVLTF. DNA of the CDR3: TGTGCCAGCAGCCTTAGCGGTGGAAACTCTGGGGCCAACGTCCTGACTTTC.

The chain is built from TRBV20-1 and TRBJ2-5; 9 bases agree with TRBD2. V trimming: 4 bases; J trimming: 4 bases; junction bases outside the gene matches: 4. CDR1 DFQATT and CDR2 SNEGSKA come from the germline V gene (reference sequence). This CDR3 region has 13 residues. The CDR3 DNA sequence: TGCAGTGCTACCCTAGCGGGGACAGAGACCCAGTACTTC. Translated, it gives CSATLAGTETQYF.

The chain is built from TRBV6-1 and TRBJ2-2; D remains unclear. CDR3 length: 14 residues. With 6 bases removed from V and 1 base from J, the gap between germline ends came to 9 bases. Germline V CDR1 and CDR2: MNHNS, SASEGT. The CDR3 sequence: CASRRTQNTGELFF. The DNA of the CDR3 is TGTGCCAGCAGACGAACACAGAACACCGGGGAGCTGTTTTTT.

This clonotype was picked up a small number of times. The rearrangement joins TRBV5-1 to TRBJ1-1; perhaps TRBD1 as D (5 bases). This CDR3 region has 12 residues. CDR1 SGHRS and CDR2 YFSETQ come from the germline V gene. Trimming took 3 bases from V and 6 from J, leaving 9 bases between them. The CDR3 DNA sequence: TGCGCCAGCAGCTGGGGGGGAGCTGAAGCTTTCTTT. Translated: CASSWGGAEAFF.

At least ten counts were recorded for this clonotype. This rearrangement joins TRBV4-1 to TRBJ2-5; 8 nucleotides align to TRBD1. Germline CDR1 reads MGHRA; CDR2 reads YSYEKL. The CDR3 spans 15 residues. Trimming removed 2 bases from V and 2 bases from J; junction bases left unmatched: 4. CDR3 sequence: CASSQRQGWQETQYF. The CDR3, as DNA: TGCGCCAGCAGCCAAAGACAGGGGTGGCAAGAGACCCAGTACTTC.

This clonotype was seen only a few times. The chain uses TRBV6-1 and TRBJ1-2, with TRBD1 identical over 7 bases. Germline CDR1 is MNHNS and CDR2 is SASEGT. The CDR3 has 13 amino acids. Trimming removed 6 bases from V and 5 bases from J; junction bases left unmatched: 6. The CDR3 is CASSSQGVYGYTF. CDR3 sequence (DNA): TGTGCCAGCAGCTCCCAGGGGGTTTATGGCTACACCTTC.

This chain joins TRBV20-1 and TRBJ1-5, with D perhaps TRBD1 (6 bases). CDR3 size: 13 residues. Germline CDR1 and CDR2: DFQATT and SNEGSKA (reference sequence). Between the trimmed V and J ends, which lost 6 bases and 7 bases, there was a span of 16 bases. Here the CDR3 reads CSAAGEGDQPQHF. The CDR3 DNA reads TGCAGTGCCGCGGGGGAGGGGGACCAGCCCCAGCATTTT.

V usage is TRBV20-1 and J usage is TRBJ2-2; D is ambiguous. Germline V lookup: CDR1 DFQATT, CDR2 SNEGSKA (reference sequence). V lost 6 bases to trimming and J lost 3 bases, with 14 bases between them. CDR3 size: 14 residues. The CDR3 reads CSARRDTDTGELFF. CDR3 coding DNA: TGCAGTGCCCGGCGTGACACTGACACCGGGGAGCTGTTTTTT.

This rearrangement joins TRBV5-1 to TRBJ2-7; D is possibly TRBD2 (5 bases). V lost 3 bases and J lost 4, with 26 bases in between. Germline-derived CDR1 and CDR2 are SGHRS and YFSETQ. The CDR3 extends over 18 amino acids. The CDR3 region has the DNA TGCGCCAGCAGCTCGTCGGACCTGAGTCTGGCGGGCCAATACGAGCAGTACTTC. It encodes CASSSSDLSLAGQYEQYF. The complete variable domain, with remaining parts taken from reference TRBV5-1 and TRBJ2-7, reads KAGVTQTPRYLIKTRGQQVTLSCSPISGHRSVSWYQQTPGQGLQFLFEYFSETQRNKGNFPGRFSGRQFSNSRSEMNVSTLELGDSALYLCASSSSDLSLAGQYEQYFGPGTRLTVT.